This T cell receptor (beta chain) was sequenced during a study of regulatory T cells in long-lasting Graves disease. From germline, CDR1 is LNHDA and CDR2 SQIVND (reference sequence). After removal of 6 bases from V and 6 bases from J, the junction contained 12 bases not matched to a gene. The CDR3 covers 16 residues. Concerning this clonotype itself: The antigen remains undetermined.

Specified time point: newly diagnosed GD, antithyroid drugs for less than 3 months. Making the TCR library involved RNA that had been extracted from PBMCs. In building TCR beta libraries, iRepertoire HTBI primers were used together with Arm-PCR of CDR3 regions. MiXCR, run by TCRdb on the multiplex PCR reads, gives a single entry per CDR3 protein. The repertoire includes about 560,000 distinct CDR3 sequences, roughly a sixth of them detected once, and around 12% sits in the top ten. Study results and caveats: Less diverse TCR repertoires were seen in persistent Graves' patients than in newly diagnosed ones.

The same specimen was also included in a second study, on T cells in Graves' hyperthyroidism and ophthalmopathy.

The sequencing used peripheral blood mononuclear cells (PBMCs), collected at new diagnosis, from a patient treated with antithyroid drugs. The sequence was obtained from a man aged 18-30 years with Graves disease. The V gene is TRBV19, the J gene TRBJ2-3, with TRBD1 matching 10 bases. The CDR3 nucleotides are TGTGCCAGTAGCGCACGAGGGACAGGGGCCCGGGATACGCAGTATTTT. Its translation is CASSARGTGARDTQYF.